The entry below gives a single T cell receptor (beta chain) sequence along with its context. This sample stems from a study of T cells in Graves' hyperthyroidism and ophthalmopathy. There are 13 residues in the CDR3. Per germline, CDR1 LNHDA and CDR2 SQIVND (reference sequence). Between the trimmed V and J ends, which lost 7 bases and 6 bases, there was a span of 12 bases. TCR beta CDR3 regions were amplified from RNA transcripts. The primer set for the first-round RT-PCR of the TCR CDR3 was HTBI. TCRdb re-analysed the multiplex PCR reads in MiXCR, keeping a single row per CDR3 protein. The repertoire holds around 800,000 distinct CDR3 sequences, around 39% seen once, with 7% to 10% in the top ten. Lactation, pregnancy, other autoimmune disease or uncontrolled infection excluded patients. Fresh peripheral blood, 7.5 to 10 ml, yielded the PBMCs.

This receptor was identified in a man aged 18-30 years with Graves' hyperthyroidism. Sequencing input: blood. This chain joins TRBV19 and TRBJ2-2, with D possibly TRBD2 on 7 matching bases. The CDR3 bases are TGTGCCAGTACCCCCGGGGGGCCCGGGGAGCTGTTTTTT. Residues: CASTPGGPGELFF.